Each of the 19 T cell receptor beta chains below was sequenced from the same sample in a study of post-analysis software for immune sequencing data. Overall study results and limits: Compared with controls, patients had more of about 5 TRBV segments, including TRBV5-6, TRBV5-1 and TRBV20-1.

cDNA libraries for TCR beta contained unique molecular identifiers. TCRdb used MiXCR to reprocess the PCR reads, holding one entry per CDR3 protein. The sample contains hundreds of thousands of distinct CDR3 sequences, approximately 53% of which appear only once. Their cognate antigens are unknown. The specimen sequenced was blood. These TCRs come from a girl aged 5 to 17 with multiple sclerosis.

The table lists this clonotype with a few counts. CDR3 DNA: TGCGCCAGCAGCTTGTACGGGGTTGGGGAGCAGTACTTC. The encoded protein is CASSLYGVGEQYF. The chain couples TRBV5-1 to TRBJ2-7, with D possibly matching TRBD2 (5 bases). This CDR3 region has 13 residues. Trimming removed 1 base at V and 7 bases at J, with 12 bases between. CDR1 and CDR2 from the germline V gene are SGHRS and YFSETQ.

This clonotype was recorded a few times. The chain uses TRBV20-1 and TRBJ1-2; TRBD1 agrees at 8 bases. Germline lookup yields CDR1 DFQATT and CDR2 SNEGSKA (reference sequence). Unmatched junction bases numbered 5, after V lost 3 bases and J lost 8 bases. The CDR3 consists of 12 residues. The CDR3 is CSARPTGEGYTF. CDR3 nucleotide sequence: TGCAGTGCTAGGCCGACAGGGGAAGGCTACACCTTC.

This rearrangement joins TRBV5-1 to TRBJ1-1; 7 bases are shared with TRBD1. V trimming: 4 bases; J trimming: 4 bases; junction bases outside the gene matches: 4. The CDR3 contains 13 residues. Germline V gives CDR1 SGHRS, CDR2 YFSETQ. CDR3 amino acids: CASSKDRRTEAFF. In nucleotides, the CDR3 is TGCGCCAGCAGCAAGGACAGGCGCACTGAAGCTTTCTTT. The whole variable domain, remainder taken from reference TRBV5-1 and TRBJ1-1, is KAGVTQTPRYLIKTRGQQVTLSCSPISGHRSVSWYQQTPGQGLQFLFEYFSETQRNKGNFPGRFSGRQFSNSRSEMNVSTLELGDSALYLCASSKDRRTEAFFGQGTRLTVV.

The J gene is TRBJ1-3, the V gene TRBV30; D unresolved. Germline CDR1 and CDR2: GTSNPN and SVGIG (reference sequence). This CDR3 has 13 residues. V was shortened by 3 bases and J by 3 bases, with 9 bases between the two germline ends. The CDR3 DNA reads TGTGCCTGGAGGGCGCGGAGTGGAAACACCATATATTTT. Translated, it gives CAWRARSGNTIYF.

The CDR3 coding sequence is TGCAGCGTCCATGGGCCAGAGGACACTGAAGCTTTCTTT. It yields the protein CSVHGPEDTEAFF. V and J are TRBV29-1 and TRBJ1-1; D ambiguous. The CDR3 has 13 residues. Germline V gives CDR1 SQVTM, CDR2 ANQGSEA. Between the trimmed V and J ends, which lost 6 bases and 3 bases, there was a span of 14 bases.

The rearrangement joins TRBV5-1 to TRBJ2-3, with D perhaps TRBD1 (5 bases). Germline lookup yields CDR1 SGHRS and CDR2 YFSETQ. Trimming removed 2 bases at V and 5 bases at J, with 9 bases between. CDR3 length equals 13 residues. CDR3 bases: TGCGCCAGCAGCTTCACCAGGGTAGATACGCAGTATTTT. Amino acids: CASSFTRVDTQYF.

CDR3 nucleotide sequence: TGTGCCAGCAGTTATCGACGGACAGGGGGCTCTGAAAAACTGTTTTTT. The encoded protein is CASSYRRTGGSEKLFF. The chain recombines TRBV6-5 with TRBJ1-4, with 11 bases aligning to TRBD1. The trim removed 3 bases at V and 7 bases at J, leaving 7 bases unmatched. The CDR3 has 16 amino acids. From germline, CDR1 is MNHEY and CDR2 SVGAGI.

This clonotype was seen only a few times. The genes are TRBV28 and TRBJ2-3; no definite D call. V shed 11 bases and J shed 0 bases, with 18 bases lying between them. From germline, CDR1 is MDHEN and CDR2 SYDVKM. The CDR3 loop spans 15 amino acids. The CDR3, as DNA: TGTGCCGCTTCAGGCAGCCAGTCTAGCACAGATACGCAGTATTTT. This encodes CAASGSQSSTDTQYF.

The CDR3 coding sequence is TGCGCCAGCAGCTGGTTCAGGACAGATACGCAGTATTTT. This sequence encodes CASSWFRTDTQYF. The chain carries TRBV5-1 and TRBJ2-3; D not resolved. Germline values: CDR1 SGHRS, CDR2 YFSETQ. CDR3 length: 13 amino acids. Deletions cut 3 bases from V and 3 bases from J, with 8 bases between.

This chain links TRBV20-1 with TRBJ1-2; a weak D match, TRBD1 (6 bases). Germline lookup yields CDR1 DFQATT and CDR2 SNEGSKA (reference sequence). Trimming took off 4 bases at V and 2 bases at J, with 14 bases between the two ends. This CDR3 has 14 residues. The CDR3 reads CSATTGAQNYGYTF. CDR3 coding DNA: TGCAGTGCTACCACGGGGGCGCAAAACTATGGCTACACCTTC.

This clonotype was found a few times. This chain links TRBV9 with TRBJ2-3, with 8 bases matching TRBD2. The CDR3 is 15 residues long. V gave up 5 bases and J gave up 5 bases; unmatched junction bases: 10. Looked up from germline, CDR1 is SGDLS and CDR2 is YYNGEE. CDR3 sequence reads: CASRSGGLPGDTQYF. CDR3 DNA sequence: TGTGCCAGCAGAAGCGGGGGACTACCTGGAGATACGCAGTATTTT.

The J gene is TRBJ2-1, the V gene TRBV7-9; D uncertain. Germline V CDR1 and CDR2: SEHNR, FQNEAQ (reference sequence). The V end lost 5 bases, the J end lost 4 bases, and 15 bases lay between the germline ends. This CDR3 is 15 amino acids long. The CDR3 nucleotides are TGTGCCAGCAGCCACGTAGGCGAATTTTACAATGAGCAGTTCTTC. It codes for CASSHVGEFYNEQFF.

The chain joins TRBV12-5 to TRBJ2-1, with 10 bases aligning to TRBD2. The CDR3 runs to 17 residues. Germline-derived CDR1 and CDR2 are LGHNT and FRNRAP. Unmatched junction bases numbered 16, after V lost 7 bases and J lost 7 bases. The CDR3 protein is CASAMRVAGGSRNEQFF. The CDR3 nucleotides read TGTGCTAGTGCCATGAGAGTAGCGGGAGGCTCTCGGAATGAGCAGTTCTTC.

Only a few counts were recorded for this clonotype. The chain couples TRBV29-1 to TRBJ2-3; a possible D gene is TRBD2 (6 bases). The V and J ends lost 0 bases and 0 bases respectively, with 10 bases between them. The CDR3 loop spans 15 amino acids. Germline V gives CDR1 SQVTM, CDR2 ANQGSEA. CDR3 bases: TGCAGCGTTGAAGACGGGACTGAAAGCACAGATACGCAGTATTTT. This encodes CSVEDGTESTDTQYF.

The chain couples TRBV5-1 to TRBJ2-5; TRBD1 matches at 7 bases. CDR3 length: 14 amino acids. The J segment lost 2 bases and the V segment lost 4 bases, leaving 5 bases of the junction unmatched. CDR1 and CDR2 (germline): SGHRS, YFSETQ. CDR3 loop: CASSEGTAQETQYF. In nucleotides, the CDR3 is TGCGCCAGCAGCGAAGGGACAGCTCAAGAGACCCAGTACTTC. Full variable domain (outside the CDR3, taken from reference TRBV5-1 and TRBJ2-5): KAGVTQTPRYLIKTRGQQVTLSCSPISGHRSVSWYQQTPGQGLQFLFEYFSETQRNKGNFPGRFSGRQFSNSRSEMNVSTLELGDSALYLCASSEGTAQETQYFGPGTRLLVL.

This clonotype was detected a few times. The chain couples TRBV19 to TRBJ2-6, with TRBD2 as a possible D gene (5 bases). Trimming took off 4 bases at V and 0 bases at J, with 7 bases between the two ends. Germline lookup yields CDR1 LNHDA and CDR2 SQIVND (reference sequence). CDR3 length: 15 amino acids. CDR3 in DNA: TGTGCCAGTAGTACTGGGAGCTCTGGGGCCAACGTCCTGACTTTC. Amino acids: CASSTGSSGANVLTF.

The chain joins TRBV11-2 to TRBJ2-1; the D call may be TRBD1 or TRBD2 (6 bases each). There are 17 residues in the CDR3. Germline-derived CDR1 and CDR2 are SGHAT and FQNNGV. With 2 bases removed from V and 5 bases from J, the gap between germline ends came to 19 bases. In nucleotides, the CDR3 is TGTGCCAGCAGCTTACTTGTCCGGGCAGGGGAGGACAATGAGCAGTTCTTC. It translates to CASSLLVRAGEDNEQFF.

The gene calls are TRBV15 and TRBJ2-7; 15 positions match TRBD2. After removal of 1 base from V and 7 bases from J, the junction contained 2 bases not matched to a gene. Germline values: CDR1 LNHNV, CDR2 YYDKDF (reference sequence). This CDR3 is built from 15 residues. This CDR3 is CATSRGGLAGGEQYF. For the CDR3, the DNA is TGTGCCACCAGCAGAGGGGGACTAGCGGGGGGTGAGCAGTACTTC.

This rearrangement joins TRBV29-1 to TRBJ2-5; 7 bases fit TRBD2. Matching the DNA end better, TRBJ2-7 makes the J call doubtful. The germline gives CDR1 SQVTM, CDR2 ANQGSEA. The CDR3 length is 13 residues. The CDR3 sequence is CSYRDYRTYEQYF. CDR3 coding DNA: TGCAGCTATCGGGACTACCGGACCTACGAGCAGTACTTC.